The next 15 T cell receptor beta chains were all read from a single sample in a study of shared clonotypes between healthy human individuals. Method: immunoSEQ multiplex PCR; TCRdb's copy keeps in-frame clones and lacks some. The data hold about 500,000 clones, with approximately 77% observed a single time. Material: PBMCs. These receptor sequences come from a woman between 40 and 50 years old in good health. Some clones in this sample may be carry-over from other donors' samples.

The chain joins TRBV2 to TRBJ2-5; D uncertain. The DNA end is more similar to TRBJ2-7, so the J call may be wrong. CDR3 length: 12 residues. CDR1 and CDR2 (germline): SNHLY, FYNNEI. The CDR3, as DNA: TGTGCCAGCAGGTCTGAGGCTGGCGAGCAGTACTTC. Translation gives CASRSEAGEQYF.

This chain connects TRBV7-3 to TRBJ1-1; no clear D gene. CDR1 SGHTA and CDR2 FQGTGA come from the germline V gene. V was shortened by 1 base and J by 0 bases, with 6 bases between the two germline ends. This CDR3 has 14 amino acids. CDR3 DNA sequence: TGTGCCAGCAGCTTAATGGGCATGAACACTGAAGCTTTCTTT. Translation gives CASSLMGMNTEAFF.

The chain links TRBV2 to TRBJ1-5; possibly TRBD1 for D (5 bases). V gave up 6 bases and J gave up 2 bases, with 8 bases separating them. CDR1 SNHLY and CDR2 FYNNEI come from the germline V gene. This CDR3 region has 13 residues. CDR3 in amino acids: CASRETGNQPQHF. CDR3 DNA sequence: TGTGCCAGCAGGGAGACAGGCAATCAGCCCCAGCATTTT.

CDR3 loop: CASGRQQETQYF. CDR3 nucleotides: TGTGCCAGTGGGAGGCAGCAAGAGACCCAGTACTTC. This sequence joins TRBV6-1 and TRBJ2-5; TRBD2 might be the D (6 bases). Germline CDR1 is MNHNS and CDR2 is SASEGT. CDR3 size: 12 residues. V gave up 9 bases and J gave up 2 bases, with 10 bases separating them.

CDR3 nucleotides: TGTGCCAGCAGGTTACAGGGGGCTGGCGAAAAACTGTTTTTT. Protein sequence: CASRLQGAGEKLFF. The chain joins TRBV7-8 to TRBJ1-4; 9 bases agree with TRBD1. J gave up 8 bases and V 6 bases, and 7 bases lay outside the gene matches. CDR3 length equals 14 residues. Germline V gene sequence: CDR1 SGHVS, CDR2 FQNEAQ.

The CDR3 is CSVEAGGSTTEAFF. CDR3 DNA: TGCAGCGTTGAGGCAGGGGGATCGACCACTGAAGCTTTCTTT. The J gene is TRBJ1-1, the V gene TRBV29-1, with 7 nucleotides matching TRBD1. Losses at the gene ends were 3 bases for V and 4 bases for J; bases not matched to a gene: 8. Germline CDR1 SQVTM, CDR2 ANQGSEA. The CDR3 contains 14 residues.

The chain has TRBV4-2 and TRBJ1-2; tentatively, D is TRBD1 (5 bases). CDR1 is LGHNA, CDR2 YNFKEQ, per germline. The CDR3 length is 15 residues. V lost 4 bases and J lost 2, with 14 bases in between. The CDR3, as DNA: TGTGCCAGCAGCCCAGCAGGGATTGAGAACTATGGCTACACCTTC. Protein: CASSPAGIENYGYTF.

This clone was seen once. A far larger clone is off by one base, so a read error is likely. Other DNA sequences in the same sample also yield this CDR3. The rearrangement links TRBV30 to TRBJ2-5; D is ambiguous. The J call is uncertain, as TRBJ2-7 better fits the DNA end. The length of the CDR3 is 13 residues. Germline CDR1 reads GTSNPN; CDR2 reads SVGIG (reference sequence). This CDR3 is CAWSVSFESEQYF. The DNA of the CDR3 is TGTGCCTGGAGTGTGTCCTTTGAAAGCGAGCAGTACTTC.

This chain connects TRBV14 to TRBJ2-3, with 11 positions matching TRBD2. V was pared by 0 bases and J by 8 bases, with 7 bases of the junction left unmatched. Germline CDR1 reads SGHDN; CDR2 reads FVKESK. This CDR3 is 16 amino acids long. In DNA, the CDR3 is TGTGCCAGCAGCCAAGAACTAGCGGGAGAATCGGGTACGCAGTATTTT. Protein: CASSQELAGESGTQYF.

This clone was observed a single time. The rearrangement links TRBV28 to TRBJ2-1, with a tentative D call TRBD2 (6 bases). Germline V lookup: CDR1 MDHEN, CDR2 SYDVKM. CDR3 length equals 15 residues. Trimming pared 2 bases from V and 1 base from J, leaving 9 bases between. The CDR3, as DNA: TGTGCCAGCAGTTTAACCCGGGGGTCCTACAATGAGCAGTTCTTC. Its translation is CASSLTRGSYNEQFF.

The rearrangement links TRBV2 to TRBJ1-4; no clear D. Trimming shortened V by 5 bases and J by 3 bases, and 10 bases separated the two germline ends. CDR1 SNHLY and CDR2 FYNNEI come from the germline V gene. There are 14 residues in the CDR3. In DNA form, the CDR3 reads TGTGCCAGCAGTATGGGGAGATCTAATGAAAAACTGTTTTTT. This sequence encodes CASSMGRSNEKLFF.

J is TRBJ2-7 and V is TRBV7-9; 8 nucleotides match TRBD1. CDR1 and CDR2 from the germline V gene are SEHNR and FQNEAQ (reference sequence). Trimming at V came to 4 bases and at J to 0 bases, leaving 8 bases not matched to a gene. The CDR3 has 16 amino acids. Written as DNA, the CDR3 is TGTGCCAGCAGCTCCTATGGTGGACAGGGCTCCTACGAGCAGTACTTC. Its protein is CASSSYGGQGSYEQYF.

As to this clone: One junction end disagrees with the germline gene, perhaps due to a read error. The rearrangement links TRBV15 to TRBJ2-7, with 7 bases aligning to TRBD2. The CDR3 loop spans 12 amino acids. CDR1 is LNHNV, CDR2 YYDKDF, per germline (reference sequence). CDR3: CATSRDLGRVVF. The CDR3 nucleotides read TGTGCCACCAGCAGAGATTTGGGGAGGGTGGTCTTC.

The CDR3, as DNA: TGCAGCGTTGGGTGGTTGAGTGGCGCCAATGAGCAGTTCTTC. It specifies CSVGWLSGANEQFF. V and J are TRBV29-1 and TRBJ2-1; no definite D call. In germline, CDR1 is SQVTM, CDR2 ANQGSEA. The CDR3 length is 14 residues. Trimming took 4 bases from V and 6 from J, leaving 16 bases between them.

The rearrangement uses TRBV5-8 and TRBJ1-5; D remains unclear. In germline, CDR1 is SGHTS, CDR2 YDEGEE. V was trimmed by 1 base and J by 9 bases, leaving 14 bases between them. The CDR3 totals 14 residues. CDR3 DNA sequence: TGTGCCAGCAGCTTGTCACACCTCTCTTCGCCCCAGCATTTT. This codes for CASSLSHLSSPQHF.